The source of this T cell receptor (beta chain) is a study of CD8+CD57+ T cells in acquired aplastic anemia (dated by TCRdb to 2016 to 2019). Study-wide context: DNA extracted from sorted CD4+ and CD8+ cells had a mean of around 3 ug, with a range of about 0.19 to 27.4 ug. CD8+CD57+ expansion was defined as a frequency above the mean frequency observed in healthy subjects.

Genomic DNA served as template for TCR beta VDJ combination and CDR3 sequence profiling. An Illumina HiSeq 2000 was used for TCR repertoire sequencing. The authors' pipeline ran thus. Repertoire assessment relied on Simpson's diversity index, CDR3 size and DJ length profiles, and TRBV/TRBJ rearrangement plots. The immunodominant clone was defined as the most abundant DNA sequence in deep sequencing data. CDR3 amino acid sequences were screened for sharing across subjects and compared with published repertoires and the VDJdb database. TCRdb took the public reads, trimmed them with fastp at Q25, ran MiXCR for clone calling and kept in-frame beta chains. Under each unique CDR3 protein, matching rows form one entry showing the most common genes and DNA. The V and J calls and clone size are TCRdb's, not the authors'. This sample gives 200,000 to 250,000 distinct CDR3 sequences in total; around half of them show up just once. The biggest ten clones account for approximately 7.8% of the sample.

About this clonotype itself: What this receptor recognizes is not known. No quality values exist for individual bases; no much larger clone is one base distant.

Findings and caveats that apply to the study as a whole: CD8+ Simpson's diversity did not differ significantly between patients and healthy controls (P=0.060). Around 30 CD8+ CDR3 sequences were shared between patients and controls but appeared highly expressed in patients and within their immunodominant clones.

The patients picked for sequencing were ones in whom flow cytometry had shown an expansion of CD8+CD57+ cells. All patients had severe acquired aplastic anemia diagnosed by International Study of Aplastic Anemia and Agranulocytosis and Camitta criteria. No therapy had been received by the patients at the time of blood sampling. TCR repertoires of sorted CD4+ and CD8+ blood T cells from severe aplastic anemia patients and healthy subjects were deep-sequenced in the study. Patients were enrolled under clinicaltrials.gov protocols 00001620, 01623167, 00001397, 00071045, 00081523 and 00961064 in the USA. Ficoll-Paque density gradient centrifugation was used to isolate peripheral blood mononuclear cells. Before DNA extraction, CD4+ and CD8+ T cells were sorted by FACS or by magnetic beads. The sequence was collected from a human donor with aplastic anemia. The sequenced sample was sorted CD4+, CD8+, or CD8+CD57+ T cells (not recorded which) from PBMCs.

The CDR3 here reads CASSLGVASDTQYF. The nucleotide sequence is TGTGCCAGCAGTTTAGGGGTCGCGTCCGATACGCAGTATTTT. Recombination linked TRBV12-3 or TRBV12-4 to TRBJ2-3, with no confident D gene call. The CDR3, from cysteine to phenylalanine, totals 14 residues. Just CDR3 DNA is preserved here, 42 bases in frame from base 1. V was cut back by 1 base and J by 6 bases, leaving a gap of 11 bases between them.